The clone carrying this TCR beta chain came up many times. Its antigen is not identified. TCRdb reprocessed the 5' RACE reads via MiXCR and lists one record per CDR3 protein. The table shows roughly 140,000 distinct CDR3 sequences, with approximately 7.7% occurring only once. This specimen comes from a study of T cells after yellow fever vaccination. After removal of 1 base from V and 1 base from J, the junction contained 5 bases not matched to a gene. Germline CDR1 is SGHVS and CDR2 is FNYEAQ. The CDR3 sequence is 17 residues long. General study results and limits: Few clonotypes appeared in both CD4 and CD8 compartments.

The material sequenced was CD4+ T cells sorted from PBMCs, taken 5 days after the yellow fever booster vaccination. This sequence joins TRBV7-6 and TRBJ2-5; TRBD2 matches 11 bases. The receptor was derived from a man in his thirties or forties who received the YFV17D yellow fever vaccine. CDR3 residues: CASSLGVAGGGQETQYF. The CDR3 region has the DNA TGTGCCAGCAGCTTAGGCGTAGCGGGAGGGGGCCAAGAGACCCAGTACTTC.